This entry lists 23 T cell receptor beta chains sequenced from one sample in a study of cytomegalovirus exposure and HLA in healthy donors. PCR primers comprised 60 Vbeta and 13 Jbeta primers. Sequencing used immunoSEQ multiplex PCR; TCRdb keeps in-frame clones, though not all of them. In the table there are 72,000 or so clones, 75% of which are singletons. The source material was PBMCs. The receptors derive from a woman aged 25 to 39 in good health and CMV-seropositive.

The chain employs TRBV21-1 and TRBJ2-7; no check of the table's D call, TRBD1, against the DNA was made. TRBV21-1 counts as a pseudogene. This CDR3 is 15 amino acids long. The CDR3 DNA follows: TGTGCCAGCAGCAAATCCAGGGGGCGAAGCCACGAGCAGTACTTC. Its protein is CASSKSRGRSHEQYF.

This sequence joins TRBV5-1 and TRBJ2-3, with 13 bases aligning to TRBD2. V was pared by 4 bases and J by 3 bases, with 2 bases of the junction left unmatched. Per germline, CDR1 SGHRS and CDR2 YFSETQ. This CDR3 region has 15 residues. CDR3 in DNA: TGCGCCAGCAGCCCACTAGCGGGAGGGACAGATACGCAGTATTTT. It specifies CASSPLAGGTDTQYF.

The chain has TRBV11-3 and TRBJ2-3; D is undetermined. Per the germline V gene, CDR1 is SGHNT and CDR2 is YENEEA. The germline V and J ends were trimmed by 4 bases and 4 bases, with 15 bases remaining between them. This CDR3 region has 15 residues. The CDR3 here is CASSSPFDRADTQYF. The CDR3 DNA sequence: TGTGCCAGCAGCTCTCCCTTCGATCGGGCAGATACGCAGTATTTT.

The V gene is TRBV9, the J gene TRBJ2-5; TRBD2 is a possible D gene (6 bases). Germline CDR1 SGDLS, CDR2 YYNGEE. Between the trimmed V and J ends, which lost 4 bases and 4 bases, there was a span of 14 bases. This CDR3 region has 14 residues. The CDR3 reads CASSLGSWGETQYF. CDR3 in DNA: TGTGCCAGCAGCCTCGGGAGCTGGGGAGAGACCCAGTACTTC.

This chain connects TRBV19 to TRBJ2-1; 11 nucleotides match TRBD2. The germline gives CDR1 LNHDA, CDR2 SQIVND (reference sequence). J gave up 3 bases and V 6 bases, and 4 bases lay outside the gene matches. The CDR3 runs to 15 residues. The CDR3 DNA reads TGTGCCAGTAGGGGAACTAGCGGGAGCTACAATGAGCAGTTCTTC. Translation: CASRGTSGSYNEQFF. The full variable domain, its missing parts supplied by reference TRBV19 and TRBJ2-1, is DGGITQSPKYLFRKEGQNVTLSCEQNLNHDAMYWYRQDPGQGLRLIYYSQIVNDFQKGDIAEGYSVSREKKESFPLTVTSAQKNPTAFYLCASRGTSGSYNEQFFGPGTRLTVL.

This rearrangement joins TRBV29-1 to TRBJ2-7; TRBD2 agrees at 11 bases. With 0 bases clipped from V and 7 bases from J, the junction kept 14 bases outside the gene matches. This CDR3 contains 17 residues. CDR1 and CDR2 from the germline V gene are SQVTM and ANQGSEA. The CDR3 spells CSVEDRRTSGSGGEQYF. CDR3 DNA sequence: TGCAGCGTTGAAGATCGCAGGACTAGCGGGTCGGGTGGGGAGCAGTACTTC.

The chain combines TRBV29-1 with TRBJ2-2, with D perhaps matching TRBD1 (5 bases). Trimming pared 2 bases from V and 3 bases from J, leaving 13 bases between. The CDR3 runs to 15 residues. The V gene's germline CDR1 is SQVTM and CDR2 ANQGSEA. Here the CDR3 DNA reads TGCAGCGTTGAACGGGCAGGGATCGACACCGGGGAGCTGTTTTTT. Its translation is CSVERAGIDTGELFF.

This chain links TRBV21-1 with TRBJ2-1; the table's TRBD1 call for D was not verified on the DNA. TRBV21-1 is shown as a pseudogene. The CDR3 has 17 residues. DNA for the CDR3: TGTGCCAGCAGCAAAGCGCTCAGGGTGGAACGCTACAATGAGCAGTTCTTC. It encodes CASSKALRVERYNEQFF.

This clone showed up just once. The chain combines TRBV7-2 with TRBJ1-6; the D gene is possibly TRBD1 (6 bases). V lost 5 bases, J lost 6 bases, and 11 bases lay in between. Per germline, CDR1 SGHTA and CDR2 FQGNSA. The CDR3 is 14 residues long. The DNA for the CDR3 is TGTGCCAGCAGCACCGGACAGTTTAATTCACCCCTCCACTTT. As protein: CASSTGQFNSPLHF. Full variable domain (rest looked up from reference TRBV7-2 and TRBJ1-6): GAGVSQSPSNKVTEKGKDVELRCDPISGHTALYWYRQSLGQGLEFLIYFQGNSAPDKSGLPSDRFSAERTGGSVSTLTIQRTQQEDSAVYLCASSTGQFNSPLHFGNGTRLTVT.

Notes on this clone: Germline is not matched at one junction end, which may reflect a read error. The chain uses TRBV5-1 and TRBJ2-7; no firm D call. The CDR3 consists of 15 residues. Germline assignment: CDR1 SGHRS and CDR2 YFSETQ. The CDR3, as DNA: TGCGCCAGCGGCTTGGCACCTAGTCCCCCCTACGAGCAGTACTTC. This gives the protein CASGLAPSPPYEQYF.

V gene TRBV9 combines with J gene TRBJ2-1; 7 positions match TRBD2. Germline CDR1 reads SGDLS; CDR2 reads YYNGEE. The CDR3 runs to 15 residues. Unmatched junction bases numbered 4, after V lost 2 bases and J lost 2 bases. CDR3 region: CASSVRDYPYNEQFF. CDR3 sequence (DNA): TGTGCCAGCAGCGTCCGGGACTATCCCTACAATGAGCAGTTCTTC.

V is TRBV5-5 and J is TRBJ2-2; D possibly corresponds to TRBD1 (6 bases). The CDR3 runs 15 residues. In germline, CDR1 is SGHKS, CDR2 YYEKEE (reference sequence). V was shortened by 4 bases and J by 0 bases, with 10 bases between the two germline ends. The CDR3 DNA follows: TGTGCCAGCAGCAAGGGACATACGAACACCGGGGAGCTGTTTTTT. Translated, it gives CASSKGHTNTGELFF. Complete variable domain (other parts from reference TRBV5-5 and TRBJ2-2): DAGVTQSPTHLIKTRGQQVTLRCSPISGHKSVSWYQQVLGQGPQFIFQYYEKEERGRGNFPDRFSARQFPNYSSELNVNALLLGDSALYLCASSKGHTNTGELFFGEGSRLTVL.

The V call is TRBV2, the J call TRBJ2-3; 13 bases align to TRBD2. The CDR3 extends over 19 amino acids. Trimming at V came to 6 bases and at J to 2 bases, leaving 14 bases not matched to a gene. Looked up from germline, CDR1 is SNHLY and CDR2 is FYNNEI. CDR3: CASRGTSGIGGWATDTQYF. The CDR3 DNA is TGTGCCAGCAGGGGGACTAGCGGGATAGGGGGGTGGGCCACAGATACGCAGTATTTT.

The chain couples TRBV15 to TRBJ2-7; TRBD1 agrees at 10 bases. This CDR3 comprises 15 residues. Germline CDR1 and CDR2: LNHNV and YYDKDF (reference sequence). The V and J ends lost 4 bases and 3 bases, in that order; junction bases with no gene match: 6. CDR3 bases: TGTGCCACCAGCATAGACAGGGGGCTTTTCTACGAGCAGTACTTC. Protein: CATSIDRGLFYEQYF.

The V and J genes are TRBV7-9 and TRBJ2-2; 11 positions agree with TRBD2. The germline CDR1 and CDR2 sequences are SEHNR and FQNEAQ (reference sequence). The CDR3 contains 16 residues. V shed 5 bases and J 2 bases; nucleotides not matched to a gene: 4. This CDR3 is CASSQGTSGNTGELFF. The CDR3 DNA is TGTGCCAGCAGCCAAGGGACTAGCGGTAACACCGGGGAGCTGTTTTTT.

The rearrangement uses TRBV2 and TRBJ1-1; 8 bases align to TRBD1. TRBJ2-2 explains the end of the DNA better; the J call may be wrong. The CDR3 spans 15 residues. The V gene's germline CDR1 is SNHLY and CDR2 FYNNEI. CDR3 residues: CASSVQTGGTGELFF. CDR3 coding DNA: TGTGCCAGCAGTGTACAAACAGGGGGCACCGGGGAGCTGTTTTTT.

The V and J genes are TRBV6-5 and TRBJ1-1; tentatively, D is TRBD1 (6 bases). The CDR3 sequence is 12 residues long. Germline values: CDR1 MNHEY, CDR2 SVGAGI. Trimming left V 6 bases short and J 6 bases short, with 11 bases between. The chain's CDR3 is CASSRKGAEAFF. The CDR3 bases are TGTGCCAGCAGCCGAAAGGGGGCTGAAGCTTTCTTT.

V gene TRBV27 combines with J gene TRBJ2-3; possibly TRBD1 for D (5 bases). Trimming removed 0 bases at V and 1 base at J, with 8 bases between. The CDR3 is 15 residues long. CDR1 and CDR2 from the germline V gene are MNHEY and SMNVEV (reference sequence). CDR3 amino acids: CASSLSGPGTDTQYF. As DNA, the CDR3 is TGTGCCAGCAGTTTATCGGGGCCTGGCACAGATACGCAGTATTTT.

The chain has TRBV7-8 and TRBJ2-1, with D unclear. This CDR3 is built from 14 residues. The V end was cut by 1 base, the J end by 9 bases, with 13 bases between. From germline, CDR1 is SGHVS and CDR2 FQNEAQ. As DNA, the CDR3 is TGTGCCAGCAGCTTAGATCGAAGCTTCGGTGAGCAGTTCTTC. It specifies CASSLDRSFGEQFF.

The genes are TRBV7-2 and TRBJ2-5; TRBD2 matches 9 bases. The CDR3 extends over 16 amino acids. Germline-derived CDR1 and CDR2 are SGHTA and FQGNSA. Losses at the gene ends were 4 bases for V and 5 bases for J; bases not matched to a gene: 11. The CDR3 DNA follows: TGTGCCAGCAGCTCCGCCCCTAGCGGGAATTGGGAGACCCAGTACTTC. Translation: CASSSAPSGNWETQYF.

This clone was seen a single time. The chain is built from TRBV4-3 and TRBJ2-5; TRBD1 matches 8 bases. Germline V CDR1 and CDR2: LGHNA, YSLEER. CDR3 size: 16 residues. V gave up 0 bases and J gave up 5 bases; unmatched junction bases: 8. The CDR3: CASSQERGRGLETQYF. The CDR3 DNA reads as TGCGCCAGCAGCCAAGAACGGGGCAGGGGGCTGGAGACCCAGTACTTC.

The V call is TRBV27, the J call TRBJ2-3; D unclear. The germline gives CDR1 MNHEY, CDR2 SMNVEV (reference sequence). Deletions cut 7 bases from V and 3 bases from J, with 8 bases between. The length of the CDR3 is 12 residues. The chain's CDR3 is CASNFPTDTQYF. The CDR3 nucleotides read TGTGCCAGCAATTTTCCTACAGATACGCAGTATTTT.

The chain's CDR3 is CASSLGDRGGEKLFF. CDR3 coding DNA: TGCGCCAGCAGCTTGGGGGACAGGGGAGGTGAAAAACTGTTTTTT. This rearrangement joins TRBV5-1 to TRBJ1-4; 10 bases are shared with TRBD1. Germline CDR1 and CDR2: SGHRS and YFSETQ. The trim removed 0 bases at V and 7 bases at J, leaving 3 bases unmatched. This CDR3 has 15 residues. Full variable domain (outside the CDR3, taken from reference TRBV5-1 and TRBJ1-4): KAGVTQTPRYLIKTRGQQVTLSCSPISGHRSVSWYQQTPGQGLQFLFEYFSETQRNKGNFPGRFSGRQFSNSRSEMNVSTLELGDSALYLCASSLGDRGGEKLFFGSGTQLSVL.